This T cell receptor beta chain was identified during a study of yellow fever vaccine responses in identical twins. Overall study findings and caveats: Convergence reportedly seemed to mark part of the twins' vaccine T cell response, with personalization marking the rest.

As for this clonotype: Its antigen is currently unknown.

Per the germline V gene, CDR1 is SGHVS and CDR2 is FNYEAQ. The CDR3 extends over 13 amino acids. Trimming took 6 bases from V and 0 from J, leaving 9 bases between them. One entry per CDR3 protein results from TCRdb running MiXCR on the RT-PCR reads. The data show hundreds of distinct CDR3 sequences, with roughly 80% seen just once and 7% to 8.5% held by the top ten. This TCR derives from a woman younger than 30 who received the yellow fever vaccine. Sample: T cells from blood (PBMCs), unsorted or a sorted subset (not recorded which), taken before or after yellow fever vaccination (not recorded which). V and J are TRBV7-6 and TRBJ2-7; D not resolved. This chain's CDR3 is CASSRTDSYEQYF. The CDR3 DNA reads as TGTGCCAGCAGTAGGACCGACTCCTACGAGCAGTACTTC.